This paragraph reports one T cell receptor (beta chain). What it binds is unknown. Produced via immunoSEQ multiplex PCR; TCRdb's table is partial and in-frame only. The table lists 150,000 to 200,000 clones, approximately 89% of them singletons. Trimming shortened V by 3 bases and J by 3 bases, and 13 bases separated the two germline ends. The CDR3 loop spans 15 amino acids. The germline CDR1 and CDR2 sequences are SGHTS and YDEGEE. The sample originates from a study of T cell responses to AZD1222 COVID-19 vaccine. Findings and caveats of the study: Spike was spanned by vaccine-associated CD4 TCRs, with dominance at 160-218 and 743-854. Scientists sampled the repertoires only once the peak T cell response had passed. Among those given AZD1222, only 6 or 7 were seropositive at baseline. Spike-specific TCR breadth and depth both grew after two AZD1222 doses.

This TCR was sampled from an adult who received the AZD1222 COVID-19 vaccine. This chain joins TRBV5-8 and TRBJ2-1; D is perhaps TRBD1 (6 bases). Sequenced here: peripheral blood, sampled 28 days after the second AZD1222 dose. The CDR3 is CASSSMTGGYNEQFF. The CDR3 region has the DNA TGTGCCAGCAGCTCTATGACAGGAGGCTACAATGAGCAGTTCTTC.